What follows are 26 T cell receptor beta chains derived from one specimen sequenced in a study of monozygotic twins with cystic fibrosis. Libraries were prepared by immunoSEQ multiplex PCR; TCRdb keeps only in-frame clonotypes and omits some of them. The repertoire consists of tens of thousands of clones, with just over 95% occurring once and the leading ten covering about 0.16%. The sequencing input was blood. Receptors originate from a girl aged 2 to 10 with cystic fibrosis.

The chain links TRBV18 to TRBJ1-4, with no clear D. This CDR3 comprises 11 residues. The germline V and J ends were trimmed by 3 bases and 8 bases, with 4 bases remaining between them. Germline V gene sequence: CDR1 KGHSH, CDR2 LQKENI. The CDR3 spells CASSPGEKLFF. CDR3 bases: TGTGCCAGCTCACCGGGCGAAAAACTGTTTTTT.

The chain combines TRBV4-1 with TRBJ2-3; D possibly corresponds to TRBD2 (6 bases). The CDR3 length is 16 residues. V lost 0 bases and J lost 1, with 11 bases in between. Germline assignment: CDR1 MGHRA and CDR2 YSYEKL. The CDR3 DNA sequence: TGCGCCAGCAGCCAAGAAGGGGAGGAAGGCACAGATACGCAGTATTTT. Its translation: CASSQEGEEGTDTQYF.

This rearrangement joins TRBV5-1 to TRBJ1-2, with D perhaps matching TRBD1 (5 bases). From germline, CDR1 is SGHRS and CDR2 YFSETQ. The CDR3 has 13 amino acids. Between the trimmed V and J ends, which lost 4 bases and 4 bases, there was a span of 11 bases. Here the CDR3 reads CASSPADSYGYTF. CDR3 DNA sequence: TGCGCCAGCAGCCCAGCTGACAGCTATGGCTACACCTTC.

This clone was picked up one time. This sequence joins TRBV5-5 and TRBJ1-1; D gene unclear. V lost 6 bases and J lost 1, with 16 bases in between. The CDR3 sequence is 15 residues long. CDR1 and CDR2 from the germline V gene are SGHKS and YYEKEE (reference sequence). The CDR3 reads CASIRSLGGNTEAFF. The CDR3 DNA follows: TGTGCCAGCATCAGGAGCTTAGGTGGGAACACTGAAGCTTTCTTT.

V and J are TRBV5-1 and TRBJ2-1; 9 nucleotides agree with TRBD2. CDR3 length: 16 residues. With V trimmed by 4 bases and J by 3 bases, 8 bases remained unmatched. Germline V CDR1 and CDR2: SGHRS, YFSETQ. Here the CDR3 DNA reads TGCGCCAGCAGCCCGCGGGCTAGCGGGAACTACAATGAGCAGTTCTTC. This encodes CASSPRASGNYNEQFF.

This clone was seen a single time. This chain uses TRBV10-3 with TRBJ1-5; no firm D call. Germline values: CDR1 ENHRY, CDR2 SYGVKD. V was pared by 4 bases and J by 8 bases, with 15 bases between. The CDR3 covers 14 residues. Written as DNA, the CDR3 is TGTGCCATCAGTGGACTAAACAGTTTTGAGCCCCAGCATTTT. Protein product: CAISGLNSFEPQHF.

This clone was seen once. V gene TRBV15 combines with J gene TRBJ2-5; 9 nucleotides agree with TRBD2. The CDR3 runs 13 residues. J was trimmed by 4 bases and V by 5 bases; bases with no gene match: 2. Germline-derived CDR1 and CDR2 are LNHNV and YYDKDF (reference sequence). The CDR3 region has the DNA TGTGCCACCAGCCAGGGACTAGCAGAGACCCAGTACTTC. It specifies CATSQGLAETQYF.

The chain is built from TRBV5-4 and TRBJ2-7; D tentatively fits TRBD1 or TRBD2 (5 bases each). The germline gives CDR1 SGHNT, CDR2 YYREEE (reference sequence). Trimming removed 4 bases from V and 3 bases from J, with 17 bases in between. The CDR3 totals 15 residues. CDR3 DNA: TGTGCCAGCAGCAACCCGGGACCCAGATACTACGAGCAGTACTTC. Protein product: CASSNPGPRYYEQYF.

Concerning this clone itself: Other DNA sequences of this sample code for an identical CDR3. The rearrangement uses TRBV19 and TRBJ1-1; no definite D call. Germline values: CDR1 LNHDA, CDR2 SQIVND (reference sequence). This CDR3 comprises 13 residues. V dropped 5 bases and J dropped 0 bases, with 7 bases sitting between them. The CDR3 DNA is TGTGCCAGTAGTCTCGGACTGAACACTGAAGCTTTCTTT. It specifies CASSLGLNTEAFF. Complete variable domain (other parts from reference TRBV19 and TRBJ1-1): DGGITQSPKYLFRKEGQNVTLSCEQNLNHDAMYWYRQDPGQGLRLIYYSQIVNDFQKGDIAEGYSVSREKKESFPLTVTSAQKNPTAFYLCASSLGLNTEAFFGQGTRLTVV.

V usage is TRBV5-1 and J usage is TRBJ1-1, with D unclear. This CDR3 is 14 amino acids long. The germline gives CDR1 SGHRS, CDR2 YFSETQ. The ends were cut back, 4 bases at V and 4 bases at J, with 14 bases in the middle. In DNA form, the CDR3 reads TGCGCCAGCAGCCCCGTGACGCTAGCCACTGAAGCTTTCTTT. It codes for CASSPVTLATEAFF.

The chain uses TRBV30 and TRBJ1-1; maybe TRBD1 (5 bases). Trimming left V 5 bases short and J 6 bases short, with 16 bases between. This CDR3 spans 13 amino acids. The germline CDR1 and CDR2 sequences are GTSNPN and SVGIG (reference sequence). CDR3 region: CAWSDQSGAEAFF. The DNA for the CDR3 is TGTGCCTGGTCGGATCAATCGGGGGCTGAAGCTTTCTTT.

The genes are TRBV30 and TRBJ2-7; maybe TRBD2 (6 bases). Germline loops: CDR1 GTSNPN, CDR2 SVGIG (reference sequence). The V end was cut by 4 bases, the J end by 2 bases, with 15 bases between. The CDR3 spans 14 residues. This CDR3 reads CAWIPREKTYEQYF. The CDR3 DNA reads as TGTGCCTGGATTCCCCGGGAGAAAACCTACGAGCAGTACTTC.

The chain uses TRBV29-1 and TRBJ2-1, with TRBD2 as a possible D gene (7 bases). CDR1 is SQVTM, CDR2 ANQGSEA, per germline. The CDR3 has 13 amino acids. V was trimmed by 6 bases and J by 1 base, leaving 10 bases between them. The CDR3, as DNA: TGCAGCGTCAGGGGACTATCCTACAATGAGCAGTTCTTC. It is translated as CSVRGLSYNEQFF.

The chain uses TRBV6-5 and TRBJ1-2, with 7 bases matching TRBD1. Germline assignment: CDR1 MNHEY and CDR2 SVGAGI. The junction had 6 bases not matched to a gene; V was cut back by 5 bases and J by 0 bases. The CDR3 runs 15 residues. The CDR3 nucleotides are TGTGCCAGCAGTCCCTACAGGGGTCCTAACTATGGCTACACCTTC. Encoded protein: CASSPYRGPNYGYTF.

This chain uses TRBV5-4 with TRBJ2-5, with D unclear. The CDR3 runs 16 residues. Germline lookup yields CDR1 SGHNT and CDR2 YYREEE (reference sequence). With 0 bases removed from V and 0 bases from J, the gap between germline ends came to 12 bases. DNA of the CDR3: TGTGCCAGCAGCTTGGGGCCCTTTACCAACCAAGAGACCCAGTACTTC. Its translation: CASSLGPFTNQETQYF.

This chain connects TRBV27 to TRBJ2-5, with 9 bases identical to TRBD2. The CDR3 sequence is 15 residues long. Trimming took 3 bases from V and 11 from J; bases not matched to a gene: 13. Germline assignment: CDR1 MNHEY and CDR2 SMNVEV (reference sequence). The CDR3 spells CASSFLASGAAGQYF. The CDR3 bases are TGTGCCAGCAGTTTCCTGGCTAGCGGGGCGGCGGGGCAGTACTTC.

This sequence joins TRBV7-9 and TRBJ1-1; no reliable D call. CDR1 and CDR2 from the germline V gene are SEHNR and FQNEAQ (reference sequence). V was trimmed by 1 base and J by 4 bases, leaving 13 bases between them. This CDR3 has 15 amino acids. DNA for the CDR3: TGTGCCAGCAGCTTAGTCGTGAGGGAGGGCACTGAAGCTTTCTTT. It encodes CASSLVVREGTEAFF.

The count of this clone is one. The chain uses TRBV5-1 and TRBJ2-5, with D uncertain. The CDR3 is 15 amino acids. The germline gives CDR1 SGHRS, CDR2 YFSETQ. V was shortened by 4 bases and J by 1 base, with 14 bases between the two germline ends. This chain's CDR3 is CASSRTVRPQETQYF. The CDR3 DNA reads TGCGCCAGCAGCCGAACCGTGAGGCCCCAAGAGACCCAGTACTTC. The full variable domain, its missing parts supplied by reference TRBV5-1 and TRBJ2-5, is KAGVTQTPRYLIKTRGQQVTLSCSPISGHRSVSWYQQTPGQGLQFLFEYFSETQRNKGNFPGRFSGRQFSNSRSEMNVSTLELGDSALYLCASSRTVRPQETQYFGPGTRLLVL.

The genes are TRBV5-1 and TRBJ1-1; the D gene is possibly TRBD1 (5 bases). This CDR3 is 16 amino acids long. CDR1 is SGHRS, CDR2 YFSETQ, per germline. Trimming pared 1 base from V and 1 base from J, leaving 14 bases between. CDR3 sequence: CASSLNPGRENTEAFF. Here the CDR3 DNA reads TGCGCCAGCAGCTTGAACCCCGGCAGGGAGAACACTGAAGCTTTCTTT. Supplemented by reference TRBV5-1 and TRBJ1-1, the full variable domain reads KAGVTQTPRYLIKTRGQQVTLSCSPISGHRSVSWYQQTPGQGLQFLFEYFSETQRNKGNFPGRFSGRQFSNSRSEMNVSTLELGDSALYLCASSLNPGRENTEAFFGQGTRLTVV.

The DNA for the CDR3 is TGTGCCAGTAGTATCGGGACAGAATACACTGAAGCTTTCTTT. Protein sequence: CASSIGTEYTEAFF. V and J are TRBV19 and TRBJ1-1; 7 nucleotides agree with TRBD1. Germline assignment: CDR1 LNHDA and CDR2 SQIVND (reference sequence). The CDR3 is 14 residues long. Trimming at V came to 3 bases and at J to 3 bases, leaving 4 bases not matched to a gene. The variable domain in full, completed from reference TRBV19 and TRBJ1-1, reads DGGITQSPKYLFRKEGQNVTLSCEQNLNHDAMYWYRQDPGQGLRLIYYSQIVNDFQKGDIAEGYSVSREKKESFPLTVTSAQKNPTAFYLCASSIGTEYTEAFFGQGTRLTVV.

The chain carries TRBV5-1 and TRBJ2-5, with 9 bases lining up with TRBD1. Germline CDR1 and CDR2: SGHRS and YFSETQ. The CDR3 runs 14 residues. V lost 4 bases, J lost 4 bases, and 5 bases stayed unmatched. The CDR3 nucleotides read TGCGCCAGCAGCCTGGGGACAGGGCGAGAGACCCAGTACTTC. It encodes CASSLGTGRETQYF.

The chain couples TRBV6-4 to TRBJ2-2; TRBD2 matches 7 bases. J was trimmed by 4 bases and V by 2 bases; bases with no gene match: 4. The V gene's germline CDR1 is MRHNA and CDR2 SNTAGT. The CDR3 contains 15 residues. CDR3 DNA: TGTGCCAGCAGTGACAGGGAGGGGTCCACCGGGGAGCTGTTTTTT. Amino acids: CASSDREGSTGELFF.

The V call is TRBV30, the J call TRBJ2-3; maybe TRBD1 (5 bases). V gave up 5 bases and J gave up 0 bases, with 9 bases separating them. Germline CDR1 GTSNPN, CDR2 SVGIG (reference sequence). The CDR3 spans 13 residues. CDR3 in amino acids: CAWGAASTDTQYF. In DNA, the CDR3 is TGTGCCTGGGGGGCCGCTAGCACAGATACGCAGTATTTT.

The rearrangement links TRBV6-6 to TRBJ2-3; D might be TRBD1 (7 bases). The CDR3 has 15 residues. V lost 5 bases and J lost 5, with 17 bases in between. Germline values: CDR1 MNHNY, CDR2 SVGAGI (reference sequence). The CDR3 loop reads CASSRQGGWEDTQYF. CDR3 bases: TGTGCCAGCAGTCGGCAGGGGGGTTGGGAAGATACGCAGTATTTT.

This sequence joins TRBV25-1 and TRBJ1-1; D unclear. This CDR3 comprises 11 residues. CDR1 and CDR2 (germline): MGHDK, SYGVNS. Trimming pared 5 bases from V and 4 bases from J, leaving 5 bases between. The CDR3 is CASSFTTEAFF. CDR3 nucleotides: TGTGCCAGCAGTTTCACCACTGAAGCTTTCTTT.

The chain has TRBV30 and TRBJ2-1, with 7 bases matching TRBD2. Germline V gives CDR1 GTSNPN, CDR2 SVGIG (reference sequence). There are 14 residues in the CDR3. Trimming cost V 3 bases and J 4 bases; bases outside gene matches: 6. The CDR3 bases are TGTGCCTGGAGGGGGGGGACTACATACAATGAGCAGTTCTTC. As protein: CAWRGGTTYNEQFF.